One T cell receptor beta chain is described in this entry. The antigen is undetermined. This specimen belongs to a study of T cell responses to AZD1222 COVID-19 vaccine. Study-wide findings and caveats: Unmutated variant regions reportedly attract nearly half of all spike-specific TCRs. Mapped onto spike, vaccine-associated CD4 TCRs spanned it and were dominant at 160-218 and 743-854. Clonal diversity was possibly underestimated; the donors were predominantly white British and more often female.

TCRdb's copy holds only in-frame clones and misses some; the assay was immunoSEQ multiplex PCR. The table includes some 84,000 clones, 80% to 90% detected once. V lost 8 bases and J 4 bases, leaving 14 bases between the germline ends. CDR3 size: 13 residues. The germline gives CDR1 SGHTA, CDR2 FQGNSA. The sample was peripheral blood, taken on day 0 of AZD1222 vaccination. The origin of this receptor is an adult in good health. The J gene is TRBJ1-1, the V gene TRBV7-2; D gene uncertain. The CDR3 spells CASSRMFGTEAFF. For the CDR3, the DNA is TGTGCCAGCTCTAGAATGTTCGGCACTGAAGCTTTCTTT.